The source of this T cell receptor beta chain is a study of T cell repertoires in aging, cancer and after chemotherapy. A mixed TRB-A/B primer pool amplified rearranged TRB by multiplex touch-down PCR. TCRdb redid the calling of the multiplex PCR reads with MiXCR, one entry per CDR3 protein. The repertoire holds about 840 distinct CDR3 sequences, with around 27% as singletons. TCR beta rearrangements were amplified from peripheral blood genomic DNA. The CDR3 is 16 residues long. Trimming pared 5 bases from V and 0 bases from J, leaving 17 bases between. Germline V gives CDR1 SEHNR, CDR2 FQNEAQ (reference sequence). General study points: The repertoire data cannot show anything about immunological memory following chemotherapy.

In the case of this clonotype: Its specificity is not known.

The receptor was derived from a human donor with a solid tumor. The V gene is TRBV7-9, the J gene TRBJ2-7; D might be TRBD1 (5 bases). Sequencing was carried out using blood. CDR3 loop: CASSITWGASSYEQYF. The CDR3 DNA is TGTGCCAGCAGCATCACCTGGGGCGCTAGCTCCTACGAGCAGTACTTC.